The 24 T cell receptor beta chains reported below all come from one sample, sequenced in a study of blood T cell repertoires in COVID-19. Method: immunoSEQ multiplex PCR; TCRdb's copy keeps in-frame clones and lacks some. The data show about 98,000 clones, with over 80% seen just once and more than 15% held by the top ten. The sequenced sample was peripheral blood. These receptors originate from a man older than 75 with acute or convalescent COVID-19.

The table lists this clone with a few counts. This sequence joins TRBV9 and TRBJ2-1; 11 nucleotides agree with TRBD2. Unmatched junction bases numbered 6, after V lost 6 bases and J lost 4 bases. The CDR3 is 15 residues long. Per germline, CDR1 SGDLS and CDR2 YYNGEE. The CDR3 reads CASTRTSGPYNEQFF. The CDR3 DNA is TGTGCCAGCACCAGGACTAGCGGGCCTTACAATGAGCAGTTCTTC.

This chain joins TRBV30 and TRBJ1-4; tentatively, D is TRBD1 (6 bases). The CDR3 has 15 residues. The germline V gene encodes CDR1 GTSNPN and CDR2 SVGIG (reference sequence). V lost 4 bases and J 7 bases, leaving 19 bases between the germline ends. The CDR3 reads CAWTGGSGASEKLFF. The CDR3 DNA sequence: TGTGCCTGGACGGGGGGGTCGGGGGCGAGTGAAAAACTGTTTTTT.

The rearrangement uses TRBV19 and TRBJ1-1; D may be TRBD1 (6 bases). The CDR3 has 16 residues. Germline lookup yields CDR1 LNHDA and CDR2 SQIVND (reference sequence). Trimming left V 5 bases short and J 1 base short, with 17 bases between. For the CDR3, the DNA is TGTGCCAGTAGTGCCTTCAGGGGCCCCCAGAACACTGAAGCTTTCTTT. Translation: CASSAFRGPQNTEAFF.

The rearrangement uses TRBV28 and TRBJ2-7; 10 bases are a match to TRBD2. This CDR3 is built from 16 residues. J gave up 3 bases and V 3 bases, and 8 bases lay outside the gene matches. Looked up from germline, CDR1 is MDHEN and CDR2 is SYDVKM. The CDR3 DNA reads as TGTGCCAGCAGTTTGGGGGGACTAGCGCGGTACTACGAGCAGTACTTC. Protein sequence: CASSLGGLARYYEQYF.

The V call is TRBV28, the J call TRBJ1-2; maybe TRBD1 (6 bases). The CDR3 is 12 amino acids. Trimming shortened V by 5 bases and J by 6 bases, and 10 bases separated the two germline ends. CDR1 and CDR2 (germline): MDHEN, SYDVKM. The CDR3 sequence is CASSRDIHGYTF. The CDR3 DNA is TGTGCCAGCAGTAGGGACATACATGGCTACACCTTC.

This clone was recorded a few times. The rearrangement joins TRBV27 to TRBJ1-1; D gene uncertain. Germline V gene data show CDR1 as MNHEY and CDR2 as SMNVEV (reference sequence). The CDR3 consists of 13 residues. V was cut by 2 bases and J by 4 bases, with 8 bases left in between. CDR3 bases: TGTGCCAGCAGTTTACGGTCGAGCACTGAAGCTTTCTTT. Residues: CASSLRSSTEAFF.

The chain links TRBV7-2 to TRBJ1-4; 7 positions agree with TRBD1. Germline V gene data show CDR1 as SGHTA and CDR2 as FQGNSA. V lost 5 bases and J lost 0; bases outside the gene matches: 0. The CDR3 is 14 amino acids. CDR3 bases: TGTGCCAGCAGCGGACAGGCAACTAATGAAAAACTGTTTTTT. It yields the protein CASSGQATNEKLFF.

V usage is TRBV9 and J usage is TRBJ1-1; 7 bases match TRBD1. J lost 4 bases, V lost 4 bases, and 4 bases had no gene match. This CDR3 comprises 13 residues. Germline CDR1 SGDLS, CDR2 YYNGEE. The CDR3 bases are TGTGCCAGCAGCTTCCAGGGGGGCACTGAAGCTTTCTTT. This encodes CASSFQGGTEAFF.

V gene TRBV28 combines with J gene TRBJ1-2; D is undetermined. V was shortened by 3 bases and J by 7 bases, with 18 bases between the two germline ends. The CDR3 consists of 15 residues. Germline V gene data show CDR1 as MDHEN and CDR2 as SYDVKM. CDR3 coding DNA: TGTGCCAGCAGTTTTAGCGGCAGCCAATTGGGTGGCTACACCTTC. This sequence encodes CASSFSGSQLGGYTF.

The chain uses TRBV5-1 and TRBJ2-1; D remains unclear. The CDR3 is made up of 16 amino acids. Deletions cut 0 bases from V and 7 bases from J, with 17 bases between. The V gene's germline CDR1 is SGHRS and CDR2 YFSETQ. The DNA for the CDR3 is TGCGCCAGCAGCTTGGACGGGTCTGGATCGGCGAATGAGCAGTTCTTC. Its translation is CASSLDGSGSANEQFF. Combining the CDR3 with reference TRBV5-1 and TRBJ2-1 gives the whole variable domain KAGVTQTPRYLIKTRGQQVTLSCSPISGHRSVSWYQQTPGQGLQFLFEYFSETQRNKGNFPGRFSGRQFSNSRSEMNVSTLELGDSALYLCASSLDGSGSANEQFFGPGTRLTVL.

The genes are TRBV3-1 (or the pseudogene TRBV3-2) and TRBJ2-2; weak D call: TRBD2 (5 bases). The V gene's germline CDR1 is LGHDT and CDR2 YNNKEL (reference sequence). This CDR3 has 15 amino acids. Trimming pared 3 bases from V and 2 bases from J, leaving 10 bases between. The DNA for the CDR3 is TGTGCCAGCAGCCACCCGGGATTTAACACCGGGGAGCTGTTTTTT. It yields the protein CASSHPGFNTGELFF.

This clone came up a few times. CDR3 protein: CASSLRNSPLHF. CDR3 sequence (DNA): TGTGCCAGCAGCTTGCGTAATTCACCCCTCCACTTT. The V gene is TRBV7-9, the J gene TRBJ1-6; D gene unclear. This CDR3 contains 12 residues. The germline V and J ends were trimmed by 3 bases and 6 bases, with 3 bases remaining between them. CDR1 SEHNR and CDR2 FQNEAQ come from the germline V gene (reference sequence).

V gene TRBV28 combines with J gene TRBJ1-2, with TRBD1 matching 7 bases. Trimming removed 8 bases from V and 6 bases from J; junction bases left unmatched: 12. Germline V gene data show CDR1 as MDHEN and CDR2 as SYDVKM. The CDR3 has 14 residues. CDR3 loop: CASGIMGQFDGYTF. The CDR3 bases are TGTGCCAGCGGAATCATGGGACAGTTCGATGGCTACACCTTC.

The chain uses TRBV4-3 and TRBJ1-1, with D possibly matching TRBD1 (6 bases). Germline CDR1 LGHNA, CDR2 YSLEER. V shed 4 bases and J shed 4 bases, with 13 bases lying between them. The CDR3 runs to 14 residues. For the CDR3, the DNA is TGCGCCAGCAGCCCCGAAGGGGGATTCACTGAAGCTTTCTTT. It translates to CASSPEGGFTEAFF.

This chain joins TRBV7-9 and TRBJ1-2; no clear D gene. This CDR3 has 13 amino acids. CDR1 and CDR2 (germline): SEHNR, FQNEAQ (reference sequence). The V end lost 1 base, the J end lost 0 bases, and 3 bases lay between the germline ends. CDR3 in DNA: TGTGCCAGCAGCTTAGGAGCTAACTATGGCTACACCTTC. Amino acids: CASSLGANYGYTF.

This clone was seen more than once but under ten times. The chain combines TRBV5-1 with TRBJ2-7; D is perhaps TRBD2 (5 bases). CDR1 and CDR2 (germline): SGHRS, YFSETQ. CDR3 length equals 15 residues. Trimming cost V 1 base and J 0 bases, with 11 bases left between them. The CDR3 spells CASSLLGRSSYEQYF. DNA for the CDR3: TGCGCCAGCAGCTTGCTGGGGAGAAGCTCCTACGAGCAGTACTTC.

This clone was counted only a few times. The CDR3 DNA follows: TGTGCCAGCAGCCAAATGCGGACAGGGGTAACCTACGAGCAGTACTTC. Amino acid sequence: CASSQMRTGVTYEQYF. The rearrangement links TRBV3-1 (or the pseudogene TRBV3-2) to TRBJ2-7, with TRBD1 matching 9 bases. Germline V gene sequence: CDR1 LGHDT, CDR2 YNNKEL (reference sequence). The CDR3 is 16 residues long. V gave up 2 bases and J gave up 2 bases; unmatched junction bases: 7.

The CDR3: CASSLDRRNTGELFF. As DNA, the CDR3 is TGTGCCAGCAGTTTGGACAGAAGGAACACCGGGGAGCTGTTTTTT. This rearrangement joins TRBV6-2 or TRBV6-3 to TRBJ2-2; tentatively, D is TRBD1 (6 bases). V dropped 4 bases and J dropped 1 base, with 10 bases sitting between them. This CDR3 comprises 15 residues. Per the germline V gene, CDR1 is MNHEY and CDR2 is SVGEGT.

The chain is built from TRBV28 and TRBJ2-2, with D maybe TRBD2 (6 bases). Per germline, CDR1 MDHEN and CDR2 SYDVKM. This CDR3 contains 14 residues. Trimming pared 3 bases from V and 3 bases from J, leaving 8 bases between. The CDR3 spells CASSLKRDTGELFF. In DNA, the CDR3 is TGTGCCAGCAGTTTGAAGCGGGACACCGGGGAGCTGTTTTTT.

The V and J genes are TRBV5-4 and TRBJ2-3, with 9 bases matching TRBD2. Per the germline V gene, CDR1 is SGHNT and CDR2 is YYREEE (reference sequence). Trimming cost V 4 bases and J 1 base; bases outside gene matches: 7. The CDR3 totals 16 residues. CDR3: CASSPPAGGRTDTQYF. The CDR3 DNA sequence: TGTGCCAGCAGCCCTCCGGCGGGAGGGCGCACAGATACGCAGTATTTT.

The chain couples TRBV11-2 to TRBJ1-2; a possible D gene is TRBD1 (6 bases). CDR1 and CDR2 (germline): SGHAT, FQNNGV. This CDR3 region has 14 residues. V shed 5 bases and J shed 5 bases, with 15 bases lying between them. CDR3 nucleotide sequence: TGTGCCAGCAGCCCCTCGACAGGTCCGTATGGCTACACCTTC. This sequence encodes CASSPSTGPYGYTF.

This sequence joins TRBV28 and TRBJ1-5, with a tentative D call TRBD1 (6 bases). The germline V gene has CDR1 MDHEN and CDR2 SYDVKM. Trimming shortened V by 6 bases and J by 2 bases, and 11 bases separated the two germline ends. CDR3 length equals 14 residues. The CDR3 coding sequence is TGTGCCAGCAGAGGGGGGGGTCGCAATCAGCCCCAGCATTTT. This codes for CASRGGGRNQPQHF.

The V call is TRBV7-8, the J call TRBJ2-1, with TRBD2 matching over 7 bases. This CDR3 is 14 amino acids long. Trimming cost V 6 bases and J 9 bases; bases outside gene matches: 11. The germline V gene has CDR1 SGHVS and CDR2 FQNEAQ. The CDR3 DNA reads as TGTGCCAGCAGTCCCGGGGGGTCAGGCCGTGAGCAGTTCTTC. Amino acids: CASSPGGSGREQFF.

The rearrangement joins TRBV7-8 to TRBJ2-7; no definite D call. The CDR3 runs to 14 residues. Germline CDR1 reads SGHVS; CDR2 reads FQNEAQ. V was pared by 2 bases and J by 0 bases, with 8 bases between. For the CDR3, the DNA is TGTGCCAGCAGCTTAAGCGACTTCTCCTACGAGCAGTACTTC. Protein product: CASSLSDFSYEQYF.